The text below deals with one T cell receptor (beta chain). Its target is not known. A 5'RACE reaction primed in the constant segment made cDNA libraries of TCR alpha and TCR beta, and these carried sample barcodes and UMIs. TCRdb called the 5' RACE reads again in MiXCR, with one record for every CDR3 protein. The table lists fewer than 600,000 distinct CDR3 sequences, roughly a fifth of them singletons, with about 8.7% in the top ten. The data derive from a study of T-cell memory formation after mild COVID-19. Germline CDR1 and CDR2: SGHKS and YYEKEE (reference sequence). The CDR3 is 15 amino acids. V lost 5 bases to trimming and J lost 1 base, with 15 bases between them. Study-wide results and caveats: Of the contracting clones, CD4+ ones lay mainly in CM and EM, and CD8+ ones in EMRA. Contracting clones from day 15 to 85 showed balanced CD4/CD8; later expanders favored CD4+.

This sequence joins TRBV5-5 and TRBJ2-5; possible D gene TRBD2, 6 bases. The sample comprised PBMCs or a T cell subset sorted from them (not recorded which). This TCR was sampled from an adult woman who had mild COVID-19 (a few samples of this study predate the infection). Cell type and time point are not known. CDR3 loop: CASSTGVRTQETQYF. The CDR3 DNA reads as TGTGCCAGCAGTACGGGGGTACGGACCCAAGAGACCCAGTACTTC.